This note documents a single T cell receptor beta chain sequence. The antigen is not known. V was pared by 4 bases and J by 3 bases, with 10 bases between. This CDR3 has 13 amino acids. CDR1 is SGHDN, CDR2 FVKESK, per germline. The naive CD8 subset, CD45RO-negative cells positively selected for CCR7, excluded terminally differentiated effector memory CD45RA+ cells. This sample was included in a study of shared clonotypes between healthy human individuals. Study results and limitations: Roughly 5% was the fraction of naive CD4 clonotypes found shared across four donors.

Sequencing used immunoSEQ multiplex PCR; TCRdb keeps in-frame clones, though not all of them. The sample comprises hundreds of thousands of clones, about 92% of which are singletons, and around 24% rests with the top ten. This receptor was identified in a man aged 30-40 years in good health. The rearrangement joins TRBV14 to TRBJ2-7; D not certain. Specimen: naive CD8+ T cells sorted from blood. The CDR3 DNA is TGTGCCAGCAGCCTCGACACTAACTACGAGCAGTACTTC. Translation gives CASSLDTNYEQYF.